These T cell receptor beta chains were read from a single sample in a study of T cells in localized non-small cell lung cancer. Some clones are missing from TCRdb's copy, which holds only in-frame ones; the method was immunoSEQ multiplex PCR. The repertoire holds roughly 24,000 clones, with 81% as singletons. Material: peripheral blood, obtained before any cancer treatment. These receptor sequences come from a man between 40 and 69 years old with stage III squamous cell lung carcinoma. The CDR3 runs from the conserved cysteine through the conserved F or W. D genes are given only for firm matches. Size tells how often a clone was seen (once, few, many) or the class of an expanded clone, and some rows leave it out.

v_call: TRBV5-1; j_call: TRBJ2-7; clone_size: -; d_call: -; cdr3_aa: CASSLVGSYEQYF; cdr3_nt: TGCGCCAGCAGCTTGGTAGGGTCCTACGAGCAGTACTTC
v_call: TRBV5-8; j_call: TRBJ2-5; clone_size: -; d_call: -; cdr3_aa: CASSPRGAVVQETQYF; cdr3_nt: TGTGCCAGCAGCCCGAGAGGGGCCGTGGTCCAAGAGACCCAGTACTTC
v_call: TRBV2; j_call: TRBJ1-5; clone_size: few; d_call: TRBD1; cdr3_aa: CASDRDRGRDQPQHF; cdr3_nt: TGTGCCAGCGATCGAGACAGGGGGCGGGATCAGCCCCAGCATTTT
v_call: TRBV7-9; j_call: TRBJ1-2; clone_size: -; d_call: -; cdr3_aa: CASSPERASGYTF; cdr3_nt: TGTGCCAGCAGCCCCGAGAGGGCGTCTGGCTACACCTTC
v_call: TRBV18; j_call: TRBJ1-3; clone_size: once; d_call: -; cdr3_aa: CASSPPGQPSGNTIYF; cdr3_nt: TGTGCCAGCTCACCACCGGGGCAACCCTCTGGAAACACCATATATTTT
v_call: TRBV30; j_call: TRBJ2-2; clone_size: -; d_call: -; cdr3_aa: CAWSVFDTGELFF; cdr3_nt: TGTGCCTGGAGTGTGTTCGACACCGGGGAGCTGTTTTTT
v_call: TRBV5-1; j_call: TRBJ2-3; clone_size: -; d_call: -; cdr3_aa: CASSLGSPTDTQYF; cdr3_nt: TGCGCCAGCAGCTTGGGTAGCCCAACAGATACGCAGTATTTT
v_call: TRBV10-3; j_call: TRBJ1-2; clone_size: once; d_call: TRBD1; cdr3_aa: CAISSGTGVGGYTF; cdr3_nt: TGTGCCATCAGTTCCGGGACAGGGGTGGGTGGCTACACCTTC
v_call: TRBV7-3; j_call: TRBJ2-1; clone_size: -; d_call: TRBD2; cdr3_aa: CASSPDAAGGLYNEQFF; cdr3_nt: TGTGCCAGCAGCCCCGACGCAGCGGGAGGTTTATACAATGAGCAGTTCTTC
v_call: TRBV15; j_call: TRBJ2-1; clone_size: -; d_call: TRBD2; cdr3_aa: CATSRTSGGISEQFF; cdr3_nt: TGTGCCACCAGCCGGACTAGCGGGGGGATCAGTGAGCAGTTCTTC
v_call: TRBV9; j_call: TRBJ2-4; clone_size: -; d_call: -; cdr3_aa: CASSPPPGLPGAKNIQYF; cdr3_nt: TGTGCCAGCAGCCCCCCTCCGGGACTCCCAGGAGCCAAAAACATTCAGTACTTC
v_call: TRBV10-1; j_call: TRBJ1-1; clone_size: once; d_call: -; cdr3_aa: CASSESGTNTEAFF; cdr3_nt: TGCGCCAGCAGTGAGTCGGGTACGAACACTGAAGCTTTCTTT
v_call: TRBV15; j_call: TRBJ1-2; clone_size: -; d_call: -; cdr3_aa: CATSRDPTTANYGYTF; cdr3_nt: TGTGCCACCAGCAGAGACCCCACAACAGCTAACTATGGCTACACCTTC
v_call: TRBV6-6; j_call: TRBJ2-1; clone_size: -; d_call: TRBD2; cdr3_aa: CASTPPATLAPNEQFF; cdr3_nt: TGTGCCAGCACCCCCCCGGCGACACTAGCGCCCAATGAGCAGTTCTTC
v_call: TRBV30; j_call: TRBJ1-6; clone_size: -; d_call: TRBD1; cdr3_aa: CAWELRDRTNSPLHF; cdr3_nt: TGTGCCTGGGAACTCCGGGACAGGACCAATTCACCCCTCCACTTT
v_call: TRBV6-5; j_call: TRBJ2-3; clone_size: -; d_call: TRBD1; cdr3_aa: CASGQGEDTQYF; cdr3_nt: TGTGCCTCAGGGCAGGGGGAAGATACGCAGTATTTT
v_call: TRBV28; j_call: TRBJ1-5; clone_size: -; d_call: -; cdr3_aa: CASSSSMGEWGQPQHF; cdr3_nt: TGTGCCAGCAGTTCCTCGATGGGGGAATGGGGACAGCCCCAGCATTTT
v_call: TRBV7-9; j_call: TRBJ1-2; clone_size: -; d_call: TRBD1; cdr3_aa: CASSFSFTGDNYGYTF; cdr3_nt: TGTGCCAGCAGCTTTTCGTTTACAGGGGATAACTATGGCTACACCTTC
v_call: TRBV27; j_call: TRBJ1-2; clone_size: few; d_call: TRBD1; cdr3_aa: CASSLTGGYGYTF; cdr3_nt: TGTGCCAGCAGTTTGACAGGGGGCTATGGCTACACCTTC
v_call: TRBV28; j_call: TRBJ1-2; clone_size: -; d_call: -; cdr3_aa: CASSLGSYGYTF; cdr3_nt: TGTGCCAGCAGTTTAGGATCCTATGGCTACACCTTC
v_call: TRBV2; j_call: TRBJ2-3; clone_size: once; d_call: -; cdr3_aa: CASSPGSTPTDTQYF; cdr3_nt: TGTGCCAGCTCGCCGGGGTCTACACCCACAGATACGCAGTATTTT
v_call: TRBV27; j_call: TRBJ2-5; clone_size: -; d_call: -; cdr3_aa: CASGGWKETQYF; cdr3_nt: TGTGCCAGCGGAGGGTGGAAGGAGACCCAGTACTTC
v_call: TRBV7-2; j_call: TRBJ2-2; clone_size: -; d_call: -; cdr3_aa: CASSFYTGELFF; cdr3_nt: TGTGCCAGCAGCTTTTACACCGGGGAGCTGTTTTTT
v_call: TRBV29-1; j_call: TRBJ1-2; clone_size: -; d_call: -; cdr3_aa: CSVEDMSYGYTF; cdr3_nt: TGCAGCGTTGAGGATATGAGCTATGGCTACACCTTC
v_call: TRBV4-1; j_call: TRBJ1-1; clone_size: -; d_call: TRBD1; cdr3_aa: CASSQVYRGLNTEAFF; cdr3_nt: TGCGCCAGCAGCCAGGTATACAGGGGGTTGAACACTGAAGCTTTCTTT
v_call: TRBV6-5; j_call: TRBJ2-1; clone_size: few; d_call: -; cdr3_aa: CASTEGGVYNEQFF; cdr3_nt: TGTGCCAGCACTGAGGGGGGGGTGTACAATGAGCAGTTCTTC
v_call: TRBV6-6; j_call: TRBJ1-2; clone_size: -; d_call: -; cdr3_aa: CASSYEGFGYTF; cdr3_nt: TGTGCCAGCAGTTACGAGGGCTTTGGCTACACCTTC
v_call: TRBV10-2; j_call: TRBJ2-5; clone_size: -; d_call: -; cdr3_aa: CATRGAGGETQYF; cdr3_nt: TGCGCCACCCGGGGGGCGGGCGGAGAGACCCAGTACTTC
v_call: TRBV18; j_call: TRBJ2-7; clone_size: -; d_call: -; cdr3_aa: CASSPLGGGSYEQYF; cdr3_nt: TGTGCCAGCTCACCACTAGGGGGGGGCTCCTACGAGCAGTACTTC
v_call: TRBV7-9; j_call: TRBJ1-2; clone_size: -; d_call: -; cdr3_aa: CASRAGPLWYTF; cdr3_nt: TGTGCCAGCAGGGCGGGGCCACTTTGGTACACCTTC
v_call: TRBV2; j_call: TRBJ1-1; clone_size: -; d_call: -; cdr3_aa: CASRGGTHTEAFF; cdr3_nt: TGTGCCAGCAGAGGCGGCACTCACACTGAAGCTTTCTTT
v_call: TRBV29-1; j_call: TRBJ2-7; clone_size: -; d_call: TRBD2; cdr3_aa: CSVDGASGHTYEQYF; cdr3_nt: TGCAGCGTTGATGGGGCTAGCGGGCATACCTACGAGCAGTACTTC
v_call: TRBV19; j_call: TRBJ1-3; clone_size: -; d_call: TRBD1; cdr3_aa: CASRRWGTGGDGNTIYF; cdr3_nt: TGTGCCAGCCGTCGCTGGGGGACAGGGGGCGATGGAAACACCATATATTTT
v_call: TRBV28; j_call: TRBJ1-2; clone_size: -; d_call: -; cdr3_aa: CASSSYGYTF; cdr3_nt: TGTGCCAGCAGTTCTTATGGCTACACCTTC
v_call: TRBV10-3; j_call: TRBJ1-1; clone_size: -; d_call: -; cdr3_aa: CAGRGRENTEAFF; cdr3_nt: TGTGCCGGAAGGGGCAGGGAAAACACTGAAGCTTTCTTT
v_call: TRBV18; j_call: TRBJ1-5; clone_size: -; d_call: TRBD1; cdr3_aa: CASTGTGAGQPQHF; cdr3_nt: TGTGCCAGCACCGGGACAGGGGCTGGTCAGCCCCAGCATTTT
v_call: TRBV28; j_call: TRBJ2-3; clone_size: few; d_call: -; cdr3_aa: CASSPLSPPTDTQYF; cdr3_nt: TGTGCCAGCAGCCCTCTCTCTCCTCCCACAGATACGCAGTATTTT
v_call: TRBV2; j_call: TRBJ2-5; clone_size: -; d_call: -; cdr3_aa: CASTGLGGRGETQYF; cdr3_nt: TGTGCCAGCACTGGCCTGGGGGGGCGTGGGGAGACCCAGTACTTC
v_call: TRBV9; j_call: TRBJ2-3; clone_size: -; d_call: TRBD1; cdr3_aa: CASSRDSPIDTQYF; cdr3_nt: TGTGCCAGCAGCCGGGACAGTCCCATAGATACGCAGTATTTT
v_call: TRBV27; j_call: TRBJ2-5; clone_size: -; d_call: -; cdr3_aa: CASSPMIQETQYF; cdr3_nt: TGTGCCAGCAGTCCCATGATCCAAGAGACCCAGTACTTC
v_call: TRBV6-5; j_call: TRBJ1-1; clone_size: -; d_call: TRBD1; cdr3_aa: CASSYGGGVITEAFF; cdr3_nt: TGTGCCAGCTCGTATGGAGGGGGCGTAATCACTGAAGCTTTCTTT